Detailed here is one T cell receptor (beta chain). Data came from immunoSEQ multiplex PCR; TCRdb stores just in-frame clones and leaves some out. The table includes about 85,000 clones, 80% to 95% detected once. This record belongs to a study of T cell changes during pregnancy in multiple sclerosis. This CDR3 spans 13 amino acids. The germline CDR1 and CDR2 sequences are MDHEN and SYDVKM. The V and J ends lost 4 bases and 6 bases respectively, with 11 bases between them. The receptor's source is a female donor with multiple sclerosis, enrolled in a pregnancy study. Specimen: peripheral blood, collected in the first trimester of pregnancy. This sequence joins TRBV28 and TRBJ2-3; D uncertain. The CDR3 nucleotides read TGTGCCAGCAGTTCCGGAGCCGTCGATACGCAGTATTTT. This sequence encodes CASSSGAVDTQYF.